This T cell receptor (beta chain) is drawn from a study of T cell clonotyping in hematopoietic cell transplantation. The wider study: Pretransplant recipient samples were taken after cytoreduction.

Germline assignment: CDR1 SEHNR and CDR2 FQNEAQ (reference sequence). V lost 4 bases to trimming and J lost 3 bases, with 19 bases between them. There are 17 residues in the CDR3. As for time point: recipient sample about 28 days before transplant, after cytoreduction. Samples: about 28 days before transplant, then days 30, 100 and 180 after. About this clone: Antigen unknown.

Study outcomes and limitations: Pathologically expanded recipient clonotypes increased progressively from day 30 to day 180 as diversity fell. At the given depth, recipient repertoires were over 95% de novo clonotypes.

Generated by immunoSEQ multiplex PCR, the TCRdb table keeps only in-frame clones and is missing some. The table records 25,000 to 30,000 clones, roughly 84% of them present only once. This TCR came from a man aged 40-49 years with acute myeloid leukemia. Some clones in this sample may be carry-over from other donors' samples. The chain uses TRBV7-9 and TRBJ1-3, with D uncertain. The material sequenced was peripheral blood mononuclear cells, taken before stem cell transplant. The CDR3: CASSSQVSRTGGNTIYF. The DNA of the CDR3 is TGTGCCAGCAGCTCTCAGGTCTCTCGGACGGGTGGAAACACCATATATTTT.